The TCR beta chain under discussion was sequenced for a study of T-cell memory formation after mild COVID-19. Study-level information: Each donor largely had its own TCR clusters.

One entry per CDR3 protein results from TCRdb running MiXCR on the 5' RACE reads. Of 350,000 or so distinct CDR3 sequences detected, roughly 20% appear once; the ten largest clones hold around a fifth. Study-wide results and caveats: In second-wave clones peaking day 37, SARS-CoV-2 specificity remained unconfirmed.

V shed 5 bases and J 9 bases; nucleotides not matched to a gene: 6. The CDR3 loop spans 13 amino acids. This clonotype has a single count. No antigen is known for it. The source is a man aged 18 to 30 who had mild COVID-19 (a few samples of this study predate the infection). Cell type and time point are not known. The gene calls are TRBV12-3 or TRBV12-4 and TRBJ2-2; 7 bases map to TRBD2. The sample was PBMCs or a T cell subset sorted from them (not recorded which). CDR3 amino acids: CASSPGTTRELFF. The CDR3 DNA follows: TGTGCCAGCAGTCCCGGGACTACTCGGGAGCTGTTTTTT.